This T cell receptor beta chain comes out of a study of regulatory dendritic cells for organ transplantation. Sorted subsets were CFSE-labeled and cultured around five days with allogeneic dendritic cells. CD4+ or CD8+ T cells were sorted as naive CD45RA+ or memory CD45RO+. TCRdb's table, derived via immunoSEQ multiplex PCR, lists solely in-frame clones and lacks some. In the table there are roughly 20,000 clones, approximately 83% of which are singletons. Study results and caveats: Memory CD8+ clonal expansion seemed more limited with regulatory than mature dendritic cells.

For this clone: The antigen is undetermined.

The clonotype was recovered from a human donor in good health. The sequenced material came from naive CD4+ T cells from blood cultured with regulatory dendritic cells. Specified subset: CD45RA+ naive T cells.

The CDR3 region has the DNA TGCGCCAGCAGCCAACATACTGCAACTAGCACAGATACGCAGTATTTT. It specifies CASSQHTATSTDTQYF. The chain recombines TRBV4-1 with TRBJ2-3, with D unresolved. The CDR3 loop spans 16 amino acids. V was shortened by 2 bases and J by 0 bases, with 12 bases between the two germline ends. The germline CDR1 and CDR2 sequences are MGHRA and YSYEKL.